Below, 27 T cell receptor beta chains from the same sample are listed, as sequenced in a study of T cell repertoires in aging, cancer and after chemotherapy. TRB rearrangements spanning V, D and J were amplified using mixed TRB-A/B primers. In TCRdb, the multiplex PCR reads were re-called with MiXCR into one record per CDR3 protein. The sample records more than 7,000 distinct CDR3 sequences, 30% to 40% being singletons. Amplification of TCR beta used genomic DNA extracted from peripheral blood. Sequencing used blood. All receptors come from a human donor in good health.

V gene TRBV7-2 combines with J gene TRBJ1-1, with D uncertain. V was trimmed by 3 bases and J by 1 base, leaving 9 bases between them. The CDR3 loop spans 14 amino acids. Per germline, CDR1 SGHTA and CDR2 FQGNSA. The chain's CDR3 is CASSFRTANTEAFF. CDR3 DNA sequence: TGTGCCAGCAGCTTCCGGACGGCGAACACTGAAGCTTTCTTT.

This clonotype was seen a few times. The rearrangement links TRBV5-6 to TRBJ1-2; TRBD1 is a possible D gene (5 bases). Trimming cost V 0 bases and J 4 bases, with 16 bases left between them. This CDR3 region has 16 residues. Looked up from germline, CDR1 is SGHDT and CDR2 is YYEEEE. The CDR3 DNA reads TGTGCCAGCAGCTTGGCCCTTCAGGGACGGGGCTATGGCTACACCTTC. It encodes CASSLALQGRGYGYTF.

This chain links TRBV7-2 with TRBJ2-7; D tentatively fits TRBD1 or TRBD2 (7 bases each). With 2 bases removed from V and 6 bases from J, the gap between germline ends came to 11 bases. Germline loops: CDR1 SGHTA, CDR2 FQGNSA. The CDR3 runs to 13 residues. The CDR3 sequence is CASSLSRGGEQYF. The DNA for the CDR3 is TGTGCCAGCAGCTTATCCAGGGGGGGCGAGCAGTACTTC.

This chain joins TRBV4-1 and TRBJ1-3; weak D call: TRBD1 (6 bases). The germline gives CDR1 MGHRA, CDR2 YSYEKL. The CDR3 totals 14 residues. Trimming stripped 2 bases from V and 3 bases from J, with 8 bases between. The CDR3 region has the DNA TGCGCCAGCAGCCAACTCAGGGGTGGAAACACCATATATTTT. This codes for CASSQLRGGNTIYF.

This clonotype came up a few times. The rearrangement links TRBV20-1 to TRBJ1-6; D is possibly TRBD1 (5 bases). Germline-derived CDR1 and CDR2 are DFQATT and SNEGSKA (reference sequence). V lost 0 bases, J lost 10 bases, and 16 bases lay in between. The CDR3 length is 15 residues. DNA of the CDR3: TGCAGTGCTAGAGAATTCCCAGGGACGGTATCACCCCTCCACTTT. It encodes CSAREFPGTVSPLHF.

CDR3 coding DNA: TGTGCCAGCAGTAACAGGGGGAAGAGCTATGGCTACACCTTC. Translated, it gives CASSNRGKSYGYTF. This chain uses TRBV28 with TRBJ1-2, with 8 nucleotides matching TRBD1. Looked up from germline, CDR1 is MDHEN and CDR2 is SYDVKM. The CDR3 runs to 14 residues. V lost 5 bases to trimming and J lost 4 bases; unmatched junction nucleotides: 6.

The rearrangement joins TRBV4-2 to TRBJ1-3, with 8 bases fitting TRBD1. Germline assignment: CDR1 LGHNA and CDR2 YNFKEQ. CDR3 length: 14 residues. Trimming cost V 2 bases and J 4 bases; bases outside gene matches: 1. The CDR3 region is CASSQWTGGNTIYF. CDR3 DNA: TGTGCCAGCAGCCAATGGACAGGGGGAAACACCATATATTTT.

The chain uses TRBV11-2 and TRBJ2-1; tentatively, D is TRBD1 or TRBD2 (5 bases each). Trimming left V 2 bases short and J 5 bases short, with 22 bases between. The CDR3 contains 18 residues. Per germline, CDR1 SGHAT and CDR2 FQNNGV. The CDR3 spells CASSLTSREWGPHNEQFF. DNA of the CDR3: TGTGCCAGCAGCTTAACTTCCCGAGAATGGGGACCGCACAATGAGCAGTTCTTC.

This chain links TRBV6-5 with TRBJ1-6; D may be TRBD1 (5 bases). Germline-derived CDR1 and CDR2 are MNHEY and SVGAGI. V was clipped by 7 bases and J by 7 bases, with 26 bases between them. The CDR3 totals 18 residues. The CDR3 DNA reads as TGTGCCAGCAAATACGGGTCGTGGGCCGGGACCGAGAATTCACCCCTCCACTTT. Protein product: CASKYGSWAGTENSPLHF.

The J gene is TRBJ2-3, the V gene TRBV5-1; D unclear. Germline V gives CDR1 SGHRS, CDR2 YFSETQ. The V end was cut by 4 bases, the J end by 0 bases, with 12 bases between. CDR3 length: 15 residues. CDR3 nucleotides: TGCGCCAGCAGCCACGGACGGACCAGCACAGATACGCAGTATTTT. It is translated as CASSHGRTSTDTQYF.

The CDR3 here is CASSLAGGANYGYTF. In DNA form, the CDR3 reads TGTGCCAGCAGCCTGGCGGGGGGAGCTAACTATGGCTACACCTTC. The chain employs TRBV6-2 or TRBV6-3 and TRBJ1-2; maybe TRBD1 (5 bases). The CDR3 runs 15 residues. Germline CDR1 MNHEY, CDR2 SVGEGT. V was shortened by 6 bases and J by 0 bases, with 14 bases between the two germline ends.

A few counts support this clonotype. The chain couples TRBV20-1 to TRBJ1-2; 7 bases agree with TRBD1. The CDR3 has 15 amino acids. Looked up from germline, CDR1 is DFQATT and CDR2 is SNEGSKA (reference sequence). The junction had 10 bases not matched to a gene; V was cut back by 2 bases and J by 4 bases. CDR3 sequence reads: CSARPAGGRGYGYTF. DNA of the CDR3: TGCAGTGCTAGACCTGCAGGGGGACGGGGCTATGGCTACACCTTC.

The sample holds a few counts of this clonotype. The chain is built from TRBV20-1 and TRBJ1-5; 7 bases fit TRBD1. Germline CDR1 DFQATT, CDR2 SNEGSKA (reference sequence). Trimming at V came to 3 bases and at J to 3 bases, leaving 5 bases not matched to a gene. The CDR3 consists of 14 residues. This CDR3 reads CSAREGTDNQPQHF. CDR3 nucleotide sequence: TGCAGTGCTAGGGAGGGGACAGACAATCAGCCCCAGCATTTT.

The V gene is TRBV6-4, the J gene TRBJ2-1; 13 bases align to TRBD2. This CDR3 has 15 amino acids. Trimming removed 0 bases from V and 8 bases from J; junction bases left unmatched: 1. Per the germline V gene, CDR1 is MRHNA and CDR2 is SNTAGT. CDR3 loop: CASSDSLAGGHEQFF. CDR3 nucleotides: TGTGCCAGCAGTGACTCACTAGCGGGGGGGCATGAGCAGTTCTTC.

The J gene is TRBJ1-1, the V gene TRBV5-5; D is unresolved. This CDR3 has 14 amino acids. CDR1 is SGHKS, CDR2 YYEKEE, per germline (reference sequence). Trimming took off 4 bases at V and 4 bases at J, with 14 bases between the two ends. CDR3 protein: CASSTTRAVTEAFF. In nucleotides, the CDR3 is TGTGCCAGCAGCACCACCCGGGCGGTCACTGAAGCTTTCTTT.

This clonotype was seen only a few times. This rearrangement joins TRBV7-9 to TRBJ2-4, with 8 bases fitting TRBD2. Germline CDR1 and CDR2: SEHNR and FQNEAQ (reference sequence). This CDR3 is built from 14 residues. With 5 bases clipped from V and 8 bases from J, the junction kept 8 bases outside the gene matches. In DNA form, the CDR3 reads TGTGCCAGCAGCCCTCGCGGGGGGTATGACATTCAGTACTTC. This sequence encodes CASSPRGGYDIQYF.

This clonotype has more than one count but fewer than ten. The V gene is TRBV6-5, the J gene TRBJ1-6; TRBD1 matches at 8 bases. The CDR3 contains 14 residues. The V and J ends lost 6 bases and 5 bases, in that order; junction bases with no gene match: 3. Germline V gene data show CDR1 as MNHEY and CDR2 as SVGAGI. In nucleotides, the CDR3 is TGTGCCAGCAGCTGGACAGGGAATAATTCACCCCTCCACTTT. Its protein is CASSWTGNNSPLHF.

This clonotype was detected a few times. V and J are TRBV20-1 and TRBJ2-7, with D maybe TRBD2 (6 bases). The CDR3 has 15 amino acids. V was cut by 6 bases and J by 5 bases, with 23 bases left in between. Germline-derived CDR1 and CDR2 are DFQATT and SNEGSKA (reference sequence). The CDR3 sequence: CSARSLGRWRNEQYF. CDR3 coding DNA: TGCAGTGCCCGATCCCTTGGGAGGTGGAGGAACGAGCAGTACTTC.

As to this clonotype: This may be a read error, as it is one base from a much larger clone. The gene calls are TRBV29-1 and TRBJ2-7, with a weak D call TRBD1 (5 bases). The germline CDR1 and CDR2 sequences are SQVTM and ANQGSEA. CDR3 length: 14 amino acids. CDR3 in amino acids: CSVAGLTEGYKQYF. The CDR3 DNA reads TGCAGCGTCGCCGGATTGACAGAAGGCTACAAGCAGTACTTC.

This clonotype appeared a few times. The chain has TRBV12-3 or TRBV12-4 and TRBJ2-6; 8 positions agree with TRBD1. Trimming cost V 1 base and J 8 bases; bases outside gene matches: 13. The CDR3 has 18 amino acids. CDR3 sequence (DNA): TGTGCCAGCAGTTTAGAGGCAGGGGGCTATAGAAGTACCAACGTCCTGACTTTC. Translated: CASSLEAGGYRSTNVLTF.

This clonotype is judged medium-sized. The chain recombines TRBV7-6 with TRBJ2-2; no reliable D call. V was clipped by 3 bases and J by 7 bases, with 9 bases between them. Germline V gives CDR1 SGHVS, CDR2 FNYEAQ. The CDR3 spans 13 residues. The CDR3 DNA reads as TGTGCCAGCAGCTTTTTACAGATCGGGGAGCTGTTTTTT. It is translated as CASSFLQIGELFF.

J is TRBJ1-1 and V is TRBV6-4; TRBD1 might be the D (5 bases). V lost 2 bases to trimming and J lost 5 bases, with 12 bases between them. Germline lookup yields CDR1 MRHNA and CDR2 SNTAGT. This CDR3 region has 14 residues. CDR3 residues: CASSDQLWGTEAFF. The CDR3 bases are TGTGCCAGCAGTGACCAGCTATGGGGGACTGAAGCTTTCTTT.

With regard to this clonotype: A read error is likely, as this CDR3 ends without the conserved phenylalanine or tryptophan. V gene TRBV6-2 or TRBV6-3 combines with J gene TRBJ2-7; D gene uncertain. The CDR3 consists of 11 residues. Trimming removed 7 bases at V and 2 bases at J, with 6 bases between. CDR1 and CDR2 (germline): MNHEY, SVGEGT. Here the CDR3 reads CASKLTYEQYL. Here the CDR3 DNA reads TGTGCCAGCAAGCTGACCTACGAGCAGTACTTA.

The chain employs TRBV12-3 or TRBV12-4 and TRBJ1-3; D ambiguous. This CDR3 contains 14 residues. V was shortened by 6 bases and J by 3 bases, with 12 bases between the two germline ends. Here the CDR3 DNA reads TGTGCCAGCAGACCTAGGGAATATGGAAACACCATATATTTT. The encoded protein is CASRPREYGNTIYF.

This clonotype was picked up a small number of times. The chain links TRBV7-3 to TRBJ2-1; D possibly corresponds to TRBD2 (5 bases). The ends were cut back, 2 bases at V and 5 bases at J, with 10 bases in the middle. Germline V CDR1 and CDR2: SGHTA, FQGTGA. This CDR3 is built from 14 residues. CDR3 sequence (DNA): TGTGCCAGCAGCTTACTAGCCGGACACAATGAGCAGTTCTTC. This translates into CASSLLAGHNEQFF.

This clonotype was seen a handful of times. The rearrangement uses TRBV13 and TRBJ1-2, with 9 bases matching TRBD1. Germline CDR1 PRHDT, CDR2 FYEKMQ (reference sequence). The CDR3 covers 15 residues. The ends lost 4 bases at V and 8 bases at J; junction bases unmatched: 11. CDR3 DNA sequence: TGTGCCAGCAGCTCCCGGGACAGGGTAGTATACGGCTACACCTTC. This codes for CASSSRDRVVYGYTF.

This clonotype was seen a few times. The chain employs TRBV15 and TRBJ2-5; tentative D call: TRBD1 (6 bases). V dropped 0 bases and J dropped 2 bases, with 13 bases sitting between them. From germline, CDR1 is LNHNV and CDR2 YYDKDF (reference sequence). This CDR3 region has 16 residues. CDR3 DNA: TGTGCCACCAGCAGAGATTGGGGCAGGGGACAAGAGACCCAGTACTTC. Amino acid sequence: CATSRDWGRGQETQYF.